Shown below are 19 T cell receptor beta chains from a single sample sequenced in a study of blood T cell repertoires in COVID-19. TCRdb keeps only in-frame clones here, not all; method: immunoSEQ multiplex PCR. The profile shows 150,000 to 200,000 clones, less than 90% of them singletons. The sequencing input was PBMCs or T cells enriched from blood (not recorded which). These receptors were obtained from a woman aged 30 to 39 who had been exposed to COVID-19.

V usage is TRBV7-2 and J usage is TRBJ2-3; 7 bases agree with TRBD1. The ends lost 4 bases at V and 9 bases at J; junction bases unmatched: 7. This CDR3 is built from 13 residues. Germline CDR1 SGHTA, CDR2 FQGNSA. Written as DNA, the CDR3 is TGTGCCAGCAGCTCCCGGGGACAGCAAACGCAGTATTTT. This gives the protein CASSSRGQQTQYF. The entire variable domain, with the rest obtained from reference TRBV7-2 and TRBJ2-3, is as follows: GAGVSQSPSNKVTEKGKDVELRCDPISGHTALYWYRQSLGQGLEFLIYFQGNSAPDKSGLPSDRFSAERTGGSVSTLTIQRTQQEDSAVYLCASSSRGQQTQYFGPGTRLTVL.

This chain connects TRBV5-1 to TRBJ2-2; a possible D gene is TRBD2 (6 bases). CDR1 and CDR2 from the germline V gene are SGHRS and YFSETQ. The CDR3 is 19 amino acids. V lost 3 bases and J 0 bases, leaving 21 bases between the germline ends. The CDR3 DNA sequence: TGCGCCAGCAGCTCGTCCCTTTACCGGGGGAGAACGAACACCGGGGAGCTGTTTTTT. Translating it yields CASSSSLYRGRTNTGELFF.

The chain joins TRBV29-1 to TRBJ2-3; TRBD2 might be the D (6 bases). V was clipped by 1 base and J by 11 bases, with 13 bases between them. Germline loops: CDR1 SQVTM, CDR2 ANQGSEA. The CDR3 has 12 residues. The CDR3, as DNA: TGCAGCGTTGAAGTAGGAGCGGGCGAGCAGTATTTT. It yields the protein CSVEVGAGEQYF.

A single count supports this clone. This sequence joins TRBV7-2 and TRBJ1-1; 7 bases fit TRBD1. The V gene end was trimmed by 0 bases and the J gene end by 7 bases; junction bases not matched to a gene: 5. Germline-derived CDR1 and CDR2 are SGHTA and FQGNSA. CDR3 length: 14 amino acids. CDR3 sequence reads: CASSLAPTGYEAFF. For the CDR3, the DNA is TGTGCCAGCAGCTTAGCTCCGACAGGGTATGAAGCTTTCTTT.

The chain is built from TRBV2 and TRBJ1-1, with D maybe TRBD1 (5 bases). Germline V gene lookup returns CDR1 SNHLY and CDR2 FYNNEI. V lost 7 bases, J lost 1 base, and 10 bases lay in between. CDR3 length: 13 amino acids. CDR3 residues: CASNPDRNTEAFF. In DNA form, the CDR3 reads TGTGCCAGCAACCCAGACAGGAACACTGAAGCTTTCTTT.

The rearrangement links TRBV4-3 to TRBJ2-7, with 8 bases fitting TRBD2. V lost 0 bases to trimming and J lost 9 bases; unmatched junction nucleotides: 10. The germline gives CDR1 LGHNA, CDR2 YSLEER. This CDR3 is built from 15 residues. The CDR3 bases are TGCGCCAGCAGCCAAGATCTGTCGGGGGGGTACAGGCAGTACTTC. It codes for CASSQDLSGGYRQYF.

The chain is built from TRBV7-8 and TRBJ2-3; the D gene is possibly TRBD2 (7 bases). Deletions cut 4 bases from V and 3 bases from J, with 17 bases between. This CDR3 contains 16 residues. Germline CDR1 SGHVS, CDR2 FQNEAQ. CDR3 in amino acids: CASSYRLGGATDTQYF. The CDR3 coding sequence is TGTGCCAGCAGCTACCGGTTAGGGGGGGCTACAGATACGCAGTATTTT.

V and J are TRBV7-9 and TRBJ2-1; D remains unclear. Trimming removed 9 bases at V and 7 bases at J, with 4 bases between. Per the germline V gene, CDR1 is SEHNR and CDR2 is FQNEAQ (reference sequence). This CDR3 region has 9 residues. The chain's CDR3 is CASTNEQFF. Here the CDR3 DNA reads TGTGCCAGTACTAATGAGCAGTTCTTC.

This clone came up once. The rearrangement joins TRBV20-1 to TRBJ2-5; D is uncertain. The CDR3 length is 11 residues. Germline values: CDR1 DFQATT, CDR2 SNEGSKA (reference sequence). The V end was cut by 5 bases, the J end by 2 bases, with 6 bases between. The CDR3 sequence: CSAEFQETQYF. The CDR3 coding sequence is TGCAGTGCTGAGTTTCAAGAGACCCAGTACTTC.

This clone was counted ten times or more. The chain has TRBV19 and TRBJ2-2; D perhaps matches TRBD2 (7 bases). The CDR3 contains 16 residues. With 3 bases removed from V and 2 bases from J, the gap between germline ends came to 13 bases. Germline-derived CDR1 and CDR2 are LNHDA and SQIVND (reference sequence). In DNA form, the CDR3 reads TGTGCCAGTAGTATTCGGCGGGGGCTTAACACCGGGGAGCTGTTTTTT. This sequence encodes CASSIRRGLNTGELFF.

The J gene is TRBJ1-2, the V gene TRBV7-6, with TRBD1 as a possible D gene (6 bases). This CDR3 is built from 16 residues. CDR1 and CDR2 from the germline V gene are SGHVS and FNYEAQ. V was clipped by 5 bases and J by 2 bases, with 18 bases between them. The CDR3, as DNA: TGTGCCAGCAGCCCTGGCCCAGGGGTGCCCAACTATGGCTACACCTTC. This gives the protein CASSPGPGVPNYGYTF.

This chain joins TRBV7-8 and TRBJ1-1; weak D call: TRBD1 (6 bases). The ends were cut back, 6 bases at V and 2 bases at J, with 13 bases in the middle. The CDR3 length is 14 residues. Germline assignment: CDR1 SGHVS and CDR2 FQNEAQ. This chain's CDR3 is CASRLSTGNTEAFF. The CDR3 bases are TGTGCCAGCAGACTTTCGACAGGTAACACTGAAGCTTTCTTT.

The chain joins TRBV2 to TRBJ2-2, with a tentative D call TRBD1 (8 bases). Germline CDR1 and CDR2: SNHLY and FYNNEI. V lost 7 bases and J 4 bases, leaving 19 bases between the germline ends. The CDR3 has 16 amino acids. The DNA of the CDR3 is TGTGCCAGCAAGGAGAGGACAGGGAGGGTCACCGGGGAGCTGTTTTTT. Amino acid sequence: CASKERTGRVTGELFF.

As for this clone: Other DNA sequences of this sample code for an identical CDR3. The chain joins TRBV12-3 or TRBV12-4 to TRBJ2-5, with 8 bases matching TRBD2. After removal of 3 bases from V and 4 bases from J, the junction contained 1 base not matched to a gene. This CDR3 has 13 residues. The CDR3 sequence: CASSFRGGETQYF. The CDR3 region has the DNA TGTGCCAGCAGTTTCCGGGGGGGAGAGACCCAGTACTTC.

V gene TRBV9 combines with J gene TRBJ1-2; 8 nucleotides match TRBD1. The CDR3 contains 15 residues. V was pared by 4 bases and J by 0 bases, with 5 bases of the junction left unmatched. Per the germline V gene, CDR1 is SGDLS and CDR2 is YYNGEE. The CDR3 is CASSRDRGPNYGYTF. The CDR3 DNA sequence: TGTGCCAGCAGCCGAGACAGGGGACCTAACTATGGCTACACCTTC. Drawing the rest from reference TRBV9 and TRBJ1-2, the complete variable domain is DSGVTQTPKHLITATGQRVTLRCSPRSGDLSVYWYQQSLDQGLQFLIQYYNGEERAKGNILERFSAQQFPDLHSELNLSSLELGDSALYFCASSRDRGPNYGYTFGSGTRLTVV.

The V and J genes are TRBV7-7 and TRBJ2-5, with D possibly matching TRBD1 (6 bases). This CDR3 contains 15 residues. The V and J ends lost 5 bases and 2 bases respectively, with 15 bases between them. Germline CDR1 and CDR2: SSHAT and FNYEAQ (reference sequence). Written as DNA, the CDR3 is TGTGCCAGCAGCGGGGGCGAAGAAAGGCAAGAGACCCAGTACTTC. Translated, it gives CASSGGEERQETQYF.

This sequence joins TRBV3-1 (or the pseudogene TRBV3-2) and TRBJ1-5; D uncertain. Germline CDR1 LGHDT, CDR2 YNNKEL (reference sequence). Trimming shortened V by 1 base and J by 7 bases, and 11 bases separated the two germline ends. The CDR3 covers 14 residues. CDR3 protein: CASSQGGRVQPQHF. The CDR3, as DNA: TGTGCCAGCAGCCAAGGAGGGAGGGTACAGCCCCAGCATTTT.

The chain has TRBV29-1 and TRBJ1-1, with D unresolved. The germline V and J ends were trimmed by 4 bases and 3 bases, with 9 bases remaining between them. The CDR3 length is 12 residues. CDR1 SQVTM and CDR2 ANQGSEA come from the germline V gene. The chain's CDR3 is CSVASGYTEAFF. CDR3 nucleotide sequence: TGCAGCGTTGCTTCGGGATACACTGAAGCTTTCTTT.

This chain links TRBV7-9 with TRBJ1-2; D perhaps matches TRBD1 (5 bases). From germline, CDR1 is SEHNR and CDR2 FQNEAQ (reference sequence). Trimming pared 1 base from V and 3 bases from J, leaving 15 bases between. The length of the CDR3 is 16 residues. The CDR3: CASSLGYGGYDYGYTF. CDR3 in DNA: TGTGCCAGCAGCTTAGGTTACGGGGGATACGACTATGGCTACACCTTC.